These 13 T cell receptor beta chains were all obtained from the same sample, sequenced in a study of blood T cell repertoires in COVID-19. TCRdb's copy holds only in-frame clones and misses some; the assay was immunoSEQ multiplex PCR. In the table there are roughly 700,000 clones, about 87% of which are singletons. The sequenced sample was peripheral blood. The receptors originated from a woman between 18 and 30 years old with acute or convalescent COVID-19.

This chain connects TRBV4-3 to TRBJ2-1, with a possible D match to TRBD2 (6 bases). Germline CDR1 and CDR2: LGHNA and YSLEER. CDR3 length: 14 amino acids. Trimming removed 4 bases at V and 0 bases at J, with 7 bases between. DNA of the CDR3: TGCGCCAGCAGCCGGGACTTCTCCTACAATGAGCAGTTCTTC. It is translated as CASSRDFSYNEQFF.

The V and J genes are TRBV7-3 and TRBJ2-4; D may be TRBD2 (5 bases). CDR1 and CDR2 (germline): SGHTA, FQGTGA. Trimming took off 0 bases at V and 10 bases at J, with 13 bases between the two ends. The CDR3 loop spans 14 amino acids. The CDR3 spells CASSLTRNGDIQYF. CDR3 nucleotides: TGTGCCAGCAGCTTAACCCGTAACGGGGATATTCAGTACTTC.

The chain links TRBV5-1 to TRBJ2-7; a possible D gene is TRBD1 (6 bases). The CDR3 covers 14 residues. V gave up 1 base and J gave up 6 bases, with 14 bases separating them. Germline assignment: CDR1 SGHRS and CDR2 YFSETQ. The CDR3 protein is CASSLTGTPVEQYF. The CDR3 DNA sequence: TGCGCCAGCAGCTTGACAGGGACGCCTGTCGAGCAGTACTTC.

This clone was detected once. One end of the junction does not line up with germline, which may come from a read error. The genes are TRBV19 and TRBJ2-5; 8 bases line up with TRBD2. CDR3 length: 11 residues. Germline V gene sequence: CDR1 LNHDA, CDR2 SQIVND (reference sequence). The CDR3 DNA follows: TGCGGGACTAGGAGGCAAGAGACCCAGTACTTC. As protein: CGTRRQETQYF.

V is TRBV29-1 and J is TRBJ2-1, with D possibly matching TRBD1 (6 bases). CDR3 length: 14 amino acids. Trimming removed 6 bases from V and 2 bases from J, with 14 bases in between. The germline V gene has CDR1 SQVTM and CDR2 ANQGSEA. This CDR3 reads CSVTGLDTYNEQFF. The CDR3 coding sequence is TGCAGCGTCACAGGGCTCGATACCTACAATGAGCAGTTCTTC.

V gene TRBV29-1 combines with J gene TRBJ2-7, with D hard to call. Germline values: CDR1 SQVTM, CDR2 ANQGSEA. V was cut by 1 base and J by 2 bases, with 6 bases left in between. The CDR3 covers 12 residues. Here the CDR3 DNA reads TGCAGCGTTGAAGGCCGGGCCTACGAGCAGTACTTC. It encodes CSVEGRAYEQYF.

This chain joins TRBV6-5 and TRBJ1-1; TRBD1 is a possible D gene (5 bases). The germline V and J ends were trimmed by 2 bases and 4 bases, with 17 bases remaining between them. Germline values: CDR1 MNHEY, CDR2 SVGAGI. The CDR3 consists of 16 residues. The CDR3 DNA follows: TGTGCCAGCAGTTACCCTATCCGTGGACAAGCCACTGAAGCTTTCTTT. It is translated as CASSYPIRGQATEAFF.

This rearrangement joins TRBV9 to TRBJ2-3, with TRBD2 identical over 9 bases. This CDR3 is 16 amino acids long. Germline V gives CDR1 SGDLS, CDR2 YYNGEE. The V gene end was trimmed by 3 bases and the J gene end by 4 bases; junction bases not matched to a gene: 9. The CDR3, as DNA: TGTGCCAGCAGCGGTGGCGGGGGGGCCCGCCCAGATACGCAGTATTTT. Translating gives CASSGGGGARPDTQYF.

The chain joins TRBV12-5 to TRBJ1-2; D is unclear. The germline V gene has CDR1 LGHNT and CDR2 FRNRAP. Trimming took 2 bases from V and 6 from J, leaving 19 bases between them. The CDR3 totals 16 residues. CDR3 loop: CASGLTRLEGYHGYTF. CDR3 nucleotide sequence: TGTGCTAGTGGTTTGACCCGTTTGGAGGGTTATCATGGCTACACCTTC.

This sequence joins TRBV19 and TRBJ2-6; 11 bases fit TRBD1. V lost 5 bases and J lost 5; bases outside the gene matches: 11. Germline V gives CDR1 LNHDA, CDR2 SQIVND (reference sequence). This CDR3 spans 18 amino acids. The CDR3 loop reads CASSWRTGGYPRANVLTF. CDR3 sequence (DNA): TGTGCCAGTAGTTGGCGGACAGGGGGCTACCCAAGGGCCAACGTCCTGACTTTC.

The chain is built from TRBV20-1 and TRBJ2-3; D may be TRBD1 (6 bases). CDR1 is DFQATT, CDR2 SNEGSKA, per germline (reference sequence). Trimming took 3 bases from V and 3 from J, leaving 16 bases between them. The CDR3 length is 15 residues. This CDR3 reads CSASTQGRGTDTQYF. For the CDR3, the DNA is TGCAGTGCTAGTACTCAGGGGCGAGGGACAGATACGCAGTATTTT.

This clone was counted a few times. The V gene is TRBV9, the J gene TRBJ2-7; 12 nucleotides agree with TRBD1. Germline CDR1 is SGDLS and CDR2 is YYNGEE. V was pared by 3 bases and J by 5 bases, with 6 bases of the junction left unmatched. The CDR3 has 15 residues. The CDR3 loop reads CASSDPGQGAHEQYF. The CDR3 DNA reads TGTGCCAGCAGCGACCCGGGACAGGGGGCCCACGAGCAGTACTTC. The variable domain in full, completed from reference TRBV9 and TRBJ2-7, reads DSGVTQTPKHLITATGQRVTLRCSPRSGDLSVYWYQQSLDQGLQFLIQYYNGEERAKGNILERFSAQQFPDLHSELNLSSLELGDSALYFCASSDPGQGAHEQYFGPGTRLTVT.

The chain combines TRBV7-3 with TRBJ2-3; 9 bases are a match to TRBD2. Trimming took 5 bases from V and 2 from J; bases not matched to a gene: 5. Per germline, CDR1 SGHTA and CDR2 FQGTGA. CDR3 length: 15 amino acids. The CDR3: CASSSSGGHTDTQYF. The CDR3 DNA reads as TGTGCCAGCAGCAGTAGCGGGGGACACACAGATACGCAGTATTTT.